The rows below give T cell receptor beta chains drawn from one sample of a study of blood T cell repertoires in COVID-19. Repertoires were generated with immunoSEQ multiplex PCR, while TCRdb's copy carries only in-frame clones and drops some. Altogether roughly 75,000 clones are present, about four fifths being singletons, with the ten largest covering roughly 30%. The sequenced material came from peripheral blood. The receptors shown here come from a man between 65 and 85 years old with acute or convalescent COVID-19. The CDR3 runs from the conserved cysteine through the conserved F or W. The D gene is left open where the match is weak. A row's size may be missing; if present it is once, few, many or a size class.

J: TRBJ2-1; D: -; length: 14; V: TRBV5-1; size: -; DNA: TGCGCCAGCAGCCTCGGGACTGATTTCACTGAGCAGTTCTTC; CDR3: CASSLGTDFTEQFF
J: TRBJ2-7; D: TRBD1; length: 14; V: TRBV29-1; size: -; DNA: TGCAGCGCCCGGGGGACAGGGGCCCCCTACGAGCAGTACTTC; CDR3: CSARGTGAPYEQYF
J: TRBJ1-4; D: TRBD1; length: 15; V: TRBV28; size: -; DNA: TGTGCCAGCAGCTCCTACCAGGGGGCAAGTGAAAAACTGTTTTTT; CDR3: CASSSYQGASEKLFF
J: TRBJ1-2; D: -; length: 15; V: TRBV21-1; size: -; DNA: TGTGCCAGCAGCCCTCCAAGTTCGTGGGAGAGGGGCTACACCTTC; CDR3: CASSPPSSWERGYTF
J: TRBJ2-2; D: -; length: 15; V: TRBV9; size: -; DNA: TGTGCCAGCAGCGGAGGGGGATCGAACACCGGGGAGCTGTTTTTT; CDR3: CASSGGGSNTGELFF
J: TRBJ2-7; D: TRBD1; length: 12; V: TRBV30; size: -; DNA: TGTGCCTGGGACAGGGGAGGACACGAGCAGTACTTC; CDR3: CAWDRGGHEQYF
J: TRBJ2-3; D: TRBD2; length: 15; V: TRBV3-1/TRBV3-2; size: -; DNA: TGTGCCAGCAGCCACAGTGGGACTAGATCAGATACGCAGTATTTT; CDR3: CASSHSGTRSDTQYF
J: TRBJ2-1; D: -; length: 16; V: TRBV19; size: -; DNA: TGTGCCAGTAGTATTAAAGGACAGAGCTCCTACAATGAGCAGTTCTTC; CDR3: CASSIKGQSSYNEQFF
J: TRBJ1-1; D: TRBD1; length: 15; V: TRBV3-1/TRBV3-2; size: -; DNA: TGTGCCAGCAGCCAAGATCCAACAGGGGACACTGAAGCTTTCTTT; CDR3: CASSQDPTGDTEAFF
J: TRBJ1-5; D: -; length: 14; V: TRBV3-1/TRBV3-2; size: -; DNA: TGTGCCAGCAGCCCTCACAGGGACAATCAGCCCCAGCATTTT; CDR3: CASSPHRDNQPQHF
J: TRBJ1-1; D: -; length: 15; V: TRBV7-2; size: once; DNA: TGTGCCAGCAGCTTAGACGAGGGTATGAACACTGAAGCTTTCTTT; CDR3: CASSLDEGMNTEAFF
J: TRBJ2-7; D: TRBD2; length: 15; V: TRBV6-5; size: -; DNA: TGTGCCAGCAGTCGCCAAACTAGCGGTAACGACGAGCAGTACTTC; CDR3: CASSRQTSGNDEQYF
J: TRBJ2-6; D: -; length: 20; V: TRBV4-1; size: -; DNA: TGCGCCAGCAGCCAAGACTCGTTGGGCAGGGTAAGCTCTGGGGCCAACGTCCTGACTTTC; CDR3: CASSQDSLGRVSSGANVLTF
J: TRBJ2-2; D: TRBD2; length: 16; V: TRBV7-9; size: -; DNA: TGTGCCAGCAGCCCCGGGACTAGCAAAGAGGTCGGGGAGCTGTTTTTT; CDR3: CASSPGTSKEVGELFF
J: TRBJ2-1; D: -; length: 14; V: TRBV4-2; size: -; DNA: TGTGCCAGCAGCCAAGAACTATGGAGCAATGAGCAGTTCTTC; CDR3: CASSQELWSNEQFF
J: TRBJ2-3; D: -; length: 14; V: TRBV6-5; size: -; DNA: TGTGCCAGCAGTTTAGACACCCGCACAGATACGCAGTATTTT; CDR3: CASSLDTRTDTQYF
J: TRBJ1-1; D: TRBD1; length: 13; V: TRBV12-3/TRBV12-4; size: -; DNA: TGTGCCAGCAGAGGGACAGGTGGGGGTGAAGCTTTCTTT; CDR3: CASRGTGGGEAFF
J: TRBJ1-2; D: -; length: 12; V: TRBV25-1; size: -; DNA: TGTGCCAGCAAAGCTTTCGACTATGGCTACACCTTC; CDR3: CASKAFDYGYTF
J: TRBJ2-5; D: TRBD2; length: 16; V: TRBV10-1; size: -; DNA: TGCGCCAGCAGCTCCGGACTAGCGGGCGGACAAGAGACCCAGTACTTC; CDR3: CASSSGLAGGQETQYF
J: TRBJ1-4; D: TRBD1; length: 16; V: TRBV6-1; size: few; DNA: TGTGCCAGCAGTGAGCAAGGGGGCTTGACTAATGAAAAACTGTTTTTT; CDR3: CASSEQGGLTNEKLFF
J: TRBJ1-1; D: -; length: 13; V: TRBV2; size: -; DNA: TGTGCCAGAAAAAGGGGCGCTGGCACTGAAGCTTTCTTT; CDR3: CARKRGAGTEAFF
J: TRBJ2-6; D: -; length: 16; V: TRBV19; size: -; DNA: TGTGCCAGTAGTATATCGGCGGTCTCTGGGGCCAACGTCCTGACTTTC; CDR3: CASSISAVSGANVLTF
J: TRBJ2-3; D: TRBD2; length: 21; V: TRBV28; size: -; DNA: TGTGCCAGCAGTCCACCCCAGGGGCGCCTGGGGTTGGCGGGAGGCCCAGATACGCAGTATTTT; CDR3: CASSPPQGRLGLAGGPDTQYF
J: TRBJ1-2; D: TRBD1; length: 15; V: TRBV18; size: -; DNA: TGTGCCAGCTCACCGGACAGGGACCCTAACTATGGCTACACCTTC; CDR3: CASSPDRDPNYGYTF
J: TRBJ2-1; D: TRBD2; length: 15; V: TRBV7-6; size: -; DNA: TGTGCCAGCAGCTTAGCATCGCTAGCGGGAGTTGAGCAGTTCTTC; CDR3: CASSLASLAGVEQFF
J: TRBJ2-1; D: TRBD1; length: 12; V: TRBV4-1; size: few; DNA: TGCGCCAGCAGCCAACGGGACAGGGAGAAGTTCTTC; CDR3: CASSQRDREKFF
J: TRBJ2-7; D: -; length: 14; V: TRBV6-5; size: -; DNA: TGTGCCAGCGGGAAGGGGCCATTTACCTACGAGCAGTACTTC; CDR3: CASGKGPFTYEQYF
J: TRBJ1-2; D: TRBD1; length: 14; V: TRBV18; size: -; DNA: TGTGCCAGCTCACCGGGACAGGGAAACTATGGCTACACCTTC; CDR3: CASSPGQGNYGYTF
J: TRBJ1-5; D: -; length: 15; V: TRBV5-8; size: -; DNA: TGTGCCAGCAACGAGGCGACCCTAGTAAATCAGCCCCAGCATTTT; CDR3: CASNEATLVNQPQHF
J: TRBJ1-5; D: -; length: 16; V: TRBV28; size: -; DNA: TGTGCCAGCAGTTTATCGGCAGGGTTAAGCAATCAGCCCCAGCATTTT; CDR3: CASSLSAGLSNQPQHF
J: TRBJ1-5; D: -; length: 16; V: TRBV19; size: many; DNA: TGTGCCTCGCAGTCATCGCTGACAGCCTACAATCAGCCCCAGCATTTT; CDR3: CASQSSLTAYNQPQHF
J: TRBJ1-4; D: -; length: 13; V: TRBV3-1/TRBV3-2; size: -; DNA: TGTGCCAGCAGCCGCCGGGCTAATGAAAAACTGTTTTTT; CDR3: CASSRRANEKLFF
J: TRBJ1-5; D: TRBD1; length: 15; V: TRBV4-1; size: -; DNA: TGCGCCAGCAGCCAATTTGACAGGGACCATCAGCCCCAGCATTTT; CDR3: CASSQFDRDHQPQHF
J: TRBJ2-7; D: -; length: 13; V: TRBV6-5; size: -; DNA: TGTGCCAGCACCCCACCGGGGTCCTACGAGCAGTACTTC; CDR3: CASTPPGSYEQYF
J: TRBJ2-2; D: TRBD1; length: 15; V: TRBV18; size: -; DNA: TGTGCCAGCTCACCGGGGACAGTTAGTGCCGGGGAGCTGTTTTTT; CDR3: CASSPGTVSAGELFF
J: TRBJ2-1; D: TRBD1; length: 14; V: TRBV7-2; size: -; DNA: TGTGCCAGCAGCTCCATGAGGGGGCACAATGAGCAGTTCTTC; CDR3: CASSSMRGHNEQFF
J: TRBJ1-4; D: -; length: 14; V: TRBV6-5; size: -; DNA: TGTGCCAGCAGAGCGGAGATGGGTAATGAAAAACTGTTTTTT; CDR3: CASRAEMGNEKLFF
J: TRBJ2-2; D: TRBD2; length: 16; V: TRBV25-1; size: -; DNA: TGTGCCAGCAGTGCAGGCCCGACTAGCGGAACCGGGGAGCTGTTTTTT; CDR3: CASSAGPTSGTGELFF
J: TRBJ2-1; D: -; length: 15; V: TRBV9; size: once; DNA: TGTGCCAGCAGCGTATACCAGGACTCCTACAATGAGCAGTTCTTC; CDR3: CASSVYQDSYNEQFF
J: TRBJ2-1; D: -; length: 13; V: TRBV21-1; size: -; DNA: TGTGCCAGCAGCAATGTGCCAGGGGGTATGCAGTTCTTC; CDR3: CASSNVPGGMQFF
J: TRBJ1-6; D: TRBD1; length: 16; V: TRBV6-2/TRBV6-3; size: -; DNA: TGTGCCAGCAGCAAAGAGACAGGGTTTGGGGGTTCACCCCTCCACTTT; CDR3: CASSKETGFGGSPLHF
J: TRBJ2-1; D: -; length: 14; V: TRBV18; size: -; DNA: TGTGCCAGCTCACCAATGCACGGGGGCAATGAGCAGTTCTTC; CDR3: CASSPMHGGNEQFF
J: TRBJ2-2; D: -; length: 14; V: TRBV2; size: once; DNA: TGTGCCAGCAGTAGGACAGAGAACACCGGGGAGCTGTTTTTT; CDR3: CASSRTENTGELFF
J: TRBJ2-2; D: -; length: 15; V: TRBV30; size: once; DNA: TGTGCCTGGATCGACAGGAGATCGAACACCGGGGAGCTGTTTTTT; CDR3: CAWIDRRSNTGELFF
J: TRBJ2-5; D: TRBD2; length: 17; V: TRBV11-2; size: -; DNA: TGTGCCAGCAGCAGACTAGCGGGAGGGCCAGCATGGGAGACCCAGTACTTC; CDR3: CASSRLAGGPAWETQYF
J: TRBJ2-3; D: -; length: 14; V: TRBV5-1; size: -; DNA: TGCGCCAGCAGCTTGGCCTACCGGGAAGATACGCAGTATTTT; CDR3: CASSLAYREDTQYF
J: TRBJ2-3; D: TRBD2; length: 14; V: TRBV4-2; size: -; DNA: TGTGCCAGCAGCGTTTCGGGGGGAACAGATACGCAGTATTTT; CDR3: CASSVSGGTDTQYF
J: TRBJ2-1; D: TRBD1; length: 12; V: TRBV10-3; size: -; DNA: TGTGCCATCGCCGGGACAGCCAATGAGCAGTTCTTC; CDR3: CAIAGTANEQFF
J: TRBJ2-7; D: -; length: 13; V: TRBV5-1; size: -; DNA: TGCGCCAGCAGCTTTTTAAGCGACAGCGAGCAGTACTTC; CDR3: CASSFLSDSEQYF
J: TRBJ2-2; D: TRBD1; length: 16; V: TRBV4-3; size: -; DNA: TGCGCCAGCAGCCGGATCACAGGGGGGCACACCGGGGAGCTGTTTTTT; CDR3: CASSRITGGHTGELFF
J: TRBJ2-2; D: TRBD2; length: 14; V: TRBV19; size: -; DNA: TGTGCCAGTAGACCACTAGCGGACACCGGGGAGCTGTTTTTT; CDR3: CASRPLADTGELFF
J: TRBJ2-7; D: TRBD2; length: 10; V: TRBV20-1; size: once; DNA: TGCAGTGCTGGGAGGGACGAGCAGTACTTC; CDR3: CSAGRDEQYF
J: TRBJ1-1; D: TRBD1; length: 15; V: TRBV25-1; size: few; DNA: TGTGCCAGCAGTGTCGACAGGGGGCTCAGGACTGAAGCTTTCTTT; CDR3: CASSVDRGLRTEAFF
J: TRBJ1-2; D: -; length: 15; V: TRBV7-2; size: -; DNA: TGTGCCAGCAGCTTAGTTGTGGCAGGGAACTATGGCTACACCTTC; CDR3: CASSLVVAGNYGYTF
J: TRBJ2-5; D: -; length: 15; V: TRBV5-1; size: -; DNA: TGCGCCAGCAGCTTGGCCGGAGCCCCCCAAGAGACCCAGTACTTC; CDR3: CASSLAGAPQETQYF
J: TRBJ2-3; D: -; length: 14; V: TRBV30; size: once; DNA: TGTGCCTTATATAACAGGGAGAGGACAGATACGCAGTATTTT; CDR3: CALYNRERTDTQYF
J: TRBJ1-4; D: TRBD1; length: 17; V: TRBV29-1; size: few; DNA: TGCAGCGTTGAAGATCCGCGACAGGGGGGATCTAATGAAAAACTGTTTTTT; CDR3: CSVEDPRQGGSNEKLFF
J: TRBJ1-2; D: -; length: 14; V: TRBV18; size: few; DNA: TGTGCCAGCTCACCAGAAGGGGATCACTATGGCTACACCTTC; CDR3: CASSPEGDHYGYTF
J: TRBJ1-5; D: TRBD1; length: 15; V: TRBV5-1; size: -; DNA: TGCGCCAGCAGCTTGGGGGACAGGCCGAATCAGCCCCAGCATTTT; CDR3: CASSLGDRPNQPQHF